These 13 T cell receptor beta chains share one sample of origin, sequenced in a study of human T cells and chemical hapten exposure. A single record per CDR3 protein comes from TCRdb applying MiXCR to the RACE reads. The sample includes some 340,000 distinct CDR3 sequences, around 7% seen only once; the top ten take 8% to 9%. Time point given: patch test 1, 2 weeks after DPC sensitization. Sample treatment: therapeutic diphenylcyclopropenone sensitization with weekly scalp DPC. This specimen was whole blood, taken in connection with sensitization to the hapten diphenylcyclopropenone (DPC). These TCRs come from a woman aged 18-29 years with alopecia areata. Some clones in this sample may be carry-over from other donors' samples.

The genes are TRBV4-3 and TRBJ2-2; possibly TRBD1 for D (6 bases). The CDR3 has 14 amino acids. Germline V gives CDR1 LGHNA, CDR2 YSLEER. V lost 3 bases and J lost 5, with 10 bases in between. CDR3 DNA sequence: TGCGCCAGCAGCCATACAGGGTTTACCGGGGAGCTGTTTTTT. Translation gives CASSHTGFTGELFF.

The rearrangement uses TRBV5-6 and TRBJ2-7; the match to TRBD2 covers 11 bases. V gave up 4 bases and J gave up 2 bases; unmatched junction bases: 5. Per the germline V gene, CDR1 is SGHDT and CDR2 is YYEEEE. The length of the CDR3 is 15 residues. For the CDR3, the DNA is TGTGCCAGCAGCACCGGGACTAGCGGACCCTACGAGCAGTACTTC. Its translation: CASSTGTSGPYEQYF.

The V and J genes are TRBV6-4 and TRBJ2-1; 7 bases are shared with TRBD2. The ends lost 6 bases at V and 10 bases at J; junction bases unmatched: 9. Germline values: CDR1 MRHNA, CDR2 SNTAGT. This CDR3 has 13 residues. The CDR3 protein is CASRGEGPTEQFF. CDR3 DNA: TGTGCCAGCAGGGGGGAGGGCCCGACGGAGCAGTTCTTC.

This clonotype was observed at least ten times. The chain links TRBV5-5 to TRBJ2-3; no firm D call. Germline CDR1 and CDR2: SGHKS and YYEKEE (reference sequence). The germline V and J ends were trimmed by 7 bases and 4 bases, with 10 bases remaining between them. The CDR3 spans 12 residues. The CDR3 DNA sequence: TGTGCCAGCGCTCCCCTCTCAGATACGCAGTATTTT. Its translation: CASAPLSDTQYF.

This clonotype was counted ten times or more. This chain links TRBV12-3 or TRBV12-4 with TRBJ1-4; 10 bases are shared with TRBD1. The CDR3 sequence is 15 residues long. With 4 bases clipped from V and 5 bases from J, the junction kept 4 bases outside the gene matches. CDR3 protein: CASSSTGGLNEKLFF. In nucleotides, the CDR3 is TGTGCCAGCAGTTCGACAGGGGGCTTGAATGAAAAACTGTTTTTT.

The chain recombines TRBV6-6 with TRBJ1-2; no firm D call. Germline V gene lookup returns CDR1 MNHNY and CDR2 SVGAGI (reference sequence). The V and J ends lost 6 bases and 6 bases respectively, with 17 bases between them. The length of the CDR3 is 14 residues. For the CDR3, the DNA is TGTGCCAGCAGCCTTTTTCTAGACATAGATGGCTACACCTTC. It codes for CASSLFLDIDGYTF.

The V and J genes are TRBV14 and TRBJ1-4; perhaps TRBD1 as D (5 bases). The germline gives CDR1 SGHDN, CDR2 FVKESK. V was cut by 3 bases and J by 10 bases, with 12 bases left in between. The CDR3 is 13 residues long. As DNA, the CDR3 is TGTGCCAGCAGCCAGACAGCGGCTGGAAAACTGTTTTTT. It is translated as CASSQTAAGKLFF.

This clonotype was detected only a few times. The chain joins TRBV9 to TRBJ2-1, with D hard to call. V lost 0 bases, J lost 8 bases, and 3 bases lay in between. CDR3 length: 11 residues. Germline V gene data show CDR1 as SGDLS and CDR2 as YYNGEE. The CDR3, as DNA: TGTGCCAGCAGCGTAGATTATGAGCAGTTCTTC. This codes for CASSVDYEQFF.

This clonotype has ten or more counts. The chain is built from TRBV6-5 and TRBJ2-1; the D call may be TRBD1 or TRBD2 (6 bases each). This CDR3 region has 11 residues. Germline CDR1 is MNHEY and CDR2 is SVGAGI. Trimming pared 6 bases from V and 9 bases from J, leaving 9 bases between. The CDR3 DNA follows: TGTGCCAGCAGCAAGGGGGGTGAGCAGTTCTTC. Amino acids: CASSKGGEQFF.

This chain links TRBV4-3 with TRBJ2-2; 10 bases agree with TRBD1. This CDR3 contains 16 residues. Germline CDR1 reads LGHNA; CDR2 reads YSLEER. V shed 3 bases, J shed 5 bases, and the junction held 6 bases outside the gene matches. The CDR3 sequence: CASSQADRGQTGELFF. CDR3 sequence (DNA): TGCGCCAGCAGCCAGGCCGACAGGGGGCAAACCGGGGAGCTGTTTTTT.

The sample holds many counts of this clonotype. This chain joins TRBV7-2 and TRBJ1-2; no clear D gene. This CDR3 has 15 residues. The germline V gene encodes CDR1 SGHTA and CDR2 FQGNSA. V lost 1 base, J lost 5 bases, and 14 bases lay in between. The CDR3: CASSLGLGSGYGYTF. CDR3 bases: TGTGCCAGCAGCTTAGGACTGGGTTCTGGATATGGCTACACCTTC.

This clonotype turned up a few times. This sequence joins TRBV11-2 and TRBJ2-3, with 9 bases fitting TRBD1. Germline values: CDR1 SGHAT, CDR2 FQNNGV. The V segment lost 1 base and the J segment 1 base; nucleotides outside the gene matches: 12. This CDR3 has 19 residues. CDR3 loop: CASSLGIVWTGAGTDTQYF. DNA of the CDR3: TGTGCCAGCAGCTTAGGAATCGTCTGGACAGGGGCTGGCACAGATACGCAGTATTTT.

The chain carries TRBV7-2 and TRBJ1-2, with 10 bases that match TRBD1. V was pared by 5 bases and J by 0 bases, with 6 bases of the junction left unmatched. This CDR3 has 16 amino acids. The germline V gene has CDR1 SGHTA and CDR2 FQGNSA. Here the CDR3 DNA reads TGTGCCAGCAGCCCCGCCGGGACAGGGGCTAACTATGGCTACACCTTC. It translates to CASSPAGTGANYGYTF.